The rows below give T cell receptor beta chains drawn from one sample of a study of T cells in Graves' hyperthyroidism and ophthalmopathy. TCRdb reprocessed the multiplex PCR reads with MiXCR, giving one entry per CDR3 protein. The sample yields hundreds of thousands of distinct CDR3 sequences, about 12% seen once. Sequenced: blood. The receptors derive from a woman between 18 and 30 years old with Graves' hyperthyroidism. CDR3s include the opening cysteine and the closing phenylalanine or tryptophan. A D gene is named only where the DNA matches it firmly. Only part of the rows carry a size: once, few, many, or a class if the clone is expanded.

D	V	size	J	DNA	CDR3
TRBD1	TRBV20-1	many	TRBJ2-7	TGCAGTGCTAGGAGGACAGGTATCTACGAGCAGTACTTC	CSARRTGIYEQYF
TRBD2	TRBV20-1	many	TRBJ2-1	TGCACCCTTGGGACTAGCGGGAGTAGGGGGTTACATGAGCAGTTCTTC	CTLGTSGSRGLHEQFF
TRBD2	TRBV27	many	TRBJ2-7	TGTGCCACCCGGACTAGCGGAACCTACGAGCAGTACTTC	CATRTSGTYEQYF
-	TRBV19	-	TRBJ2-2	TGTGCCAGCGCGATACAGGCGAACACCGGGGAGCTGTTTTTT	CASAIQANTGELFF
-	TRBV3-1	many	TRBJ1-1	TGTGCCAGCAGCCTATCCCACAGAGAAAGTAACACTGAAGCTTTCTTT	CASSLSHRESNTEAFF
-	TRBV28	many	TRBJ2-7	TGTGCCAGCAGTTTCAGGAACTACGAGCAGTACTTC	CASSFRNYEQYF
-	TRBV5-6	-	TRBJ2-7	TGTGCCAGCAGCTTGGCTGGGAGGAACGAGCAGTACTTC	CASSLAGRNEQYF
-	TRBV6-2/TRBV6-3	-	TRBJ2-3	TGTGCCAGCAGTTACTCCTTTACGGGGATTGAGGATACGCAGTATTTT	CASSYSFTGIEDTQYF
-	TRBV7-2	many	TRBJ1-1	TGTGCCAGCAGCCCCCGCGTCCTCACTGAAGCTTTCTTT	CASSPRVLTEAFF
TRBD1	TRBV6-2/TRBV6-3	many	TRBJ2-5	TGTGCCAGCAGAGGACAGGGGCCCGAGCCCCAGTACTTC	CASRGQGPEPQYF
-	TRBV13	-	TRBJ2-5	TGTGCCAGCAGCTATAGCGGATACCAAGAGACCCAGTACTTC	CASSYSGYQETQYF
-	TRBV20-1	few	TRBJ2-7	TGCAGTGCTAGGAAGGGTTCCGCAGCCTACAATGAGCAGTACTTC	CSARKGSAAYNEQYF
-	TRBV7-7	many	TRBJ2-1	TGTGCTAGCAGCTTAACAGCGGGTGATGGCTACAATGAGCAGTTCTTC	CASSLTAGDGYNEQFF
TRBD2	TRBV20-1	-	TRBJ2-7	TGCAGTGCTAGGGTGGGACTAGCGGGGGCCGAGCAGTACTTC	CSARVGLAGAEQYF
-	TRBV10-3	many	TRBJ2-7	TGTGCCATCAGTCCAAGGGCTAGCCTTACCGGTCCGACTTACGAGCAGTACTTC	CAISPRASLTGPTYEQYF
-	TRBV20-1	-	TRBJ1-1	TGCAGTGGGGGGGAGAACACTGAAGCTTTCTTT	CSGGENTEAFF
-	TRBV15	many	TRBJ1-2	TGTGCCACCAGCAGAGCGCACGAAGGGGCCAACTATGGCTACACCTTC	CATSRAHEGANYGYTF
-	TRBV29-1	many	TRBJ1-1	TGCAGCGTTGATGGGGGGGCGGAGAACACTGAAGCTTTCTTT	CSVDGGAENTEAFF
TRBD1	TRBV28	many	TRBJ2-2	TGTGCCAGCAGTCCGTGGACAGGGACCACCGGGGAGCTGTTTTTT	CASSPWTGTTGELFF
TRBD1	TRBV28	many	TRBJ1-5	TGTGCCAGCAGTTTAGGGGACAGGGGCAGGCAGCCCCAGCATTTT	CASSLGDRGRQPQHF
-	TRBV11-2	many	TRBJ2-7	TGTGCCAGCAGCTCCCTCCCGGACAGCGCCTACGAGCAGTACTTC	CASSSLPDSAYEQYF
-	TRBV7-3	many	TRBJ1-5	TGTGCCAGCAGCTTCGCAGGGGTAGGCAATCAGCCCCAGCATTTT	CASSFAGVGNQPQHF
-	TRBV10-3	-	TRBJ2-2	TGTGCCATCAGGAAATTTAAGACCGGGGAGCTGTTTTTT	CAIRKFKTGELFF
TRBD2	TRBV20-1	once	TRBJ2-1	TGCAGTGCTGCGACTAGCGGGGTCTACAATGAGCAGTTCTTC	CSAATSGVYNEQFF
TRBD1	TRBV7-2	many	TRBJ2-7	TGTGCCAGCAGATCCCGACAGGGAATCCGCTACGAGCAGTACTTC	CASRSRQGIRYEQYF
TRBD1	TRBV7-9	few	TRBJ2-5	TGTGCCAGCAGCAACGGGACAGGGGGCAACTTC	CASSNGTGGNF
-	TRBV19	few	TRBJ2-5	TGTGCCAATAAAAGGGGCTCCGGACCGATGGGCCAGTACTTC	CANKRGSGPMGQYF
-	TRBV20-1	many	TRBJ2-3	TGCAGTGCTAGAGATCAGGAGGAGGTCGGTGCAGATACGCAGTATTTT	CSARDQEEVGADTQYF
-	TRBV6-2/TRBV6-3	many	TRBJ1-2	TGTGCCAGCAGTCCCCGGGCCCGAGGACACTATGGCTACACCTTC	CASSPRARGHYGYTF
TRBD2	TRBV6-2/TRBV6-3	once	TRBJ2-7	TGTGCCAGCAGTTTAGCGGGAGGGCCAGACGAGCAGTACTTC	CASSLAGGPDEQYF
TRBD2	TRBV6-5	many	TRBJ2-5	TGTGCCAGCAGTTACTTGGGGGGGGAGACCCAGTACTTC	CASSYLGGETQYF
TRBD2	TRBV25-1	few	TRBJ2-6	TGTGCCAGCAGTGATCAAAGGGTAGCGGGTTCCTCTGGGGCCAACGTCCTGACTTTC	CASSDQRVAGSSGANVLTF
-	TRBV25-1	few	TRBJ1-2	TGTGCCAGCAGGGGGGGAATCCATGGCTACACCTTC	CASRGGIHGYTF
TRBD2	TRBV7-9	many	TRBJ2-1	TGTGCCAGCAGCTTAGCGCTTGGCGGGGGGGCCAATGAGCAGTTCTTC	CASSLALGGGANEQFF
TRBD2	TRBV7-2	many	TRBJ2-7	TGTGCCAGCAGCTTTTATCTAGCGGGAGGACGCTACGAGCAGTACTTC	CASSFYLAGGRYEQYF
TRBD2	TRBV5-1	many	TRBJ2-3	TGCGCCAGCAGCTTGGTGCAGGGAGGGGGCACAGATACGCAGTATTTT	CASSLVQGGGTDTQYF
TRBD1	TRBV19	few	TRBJ1-1	TGTGCCTGCGACAGGGTGGGAACTGAAGCTTTCTTT	CACDRVGTEAFF
-	TRBV4-1	-	TRBJ2-4	TGCGCCAGCAGCCAACAACCAGCTACAGCCAAAAACATTCAGTACTTC	CASSQQPATAKNIQYF
-	TRBV19	once	TRBJ2-1	TGTGCCAGTAGTATGCGAGGGCTCGTAGGGAGGCAAGAGACCCAGTTCTTC	CASSMRGLVGRQETQFF
-	TRBV7-8	many	TRBJ1-5	TGTGCCAGCAGCTTAGCGGATGGGTTCCATCAGCCCCAGCATTTT	CASSLADGFHQPQHF
-	TRBV24-1	many	TRBJ1-2	TGTGCCACCAGTGATCTCACAGCTAACTATGGCTACACCTTC	CATSDLTANYGYTF
-	TRBV12-3/TRBV12-4	-	TRBJ2-1	TGTGCCAGCAGTTCCCCGGGACTGATCTACAATGAGCAGTTCTTC	CASSSPGLIYNEQFF
TRBD2	TRBV27	many	TRBJ2-1	TGTGCCAGCAGCCCCGCTAGCGGACCGTACAATGAGCAGTTCTTC	CASSPASGPYNEQFF
-	TRBV3-1	few	TRBJ2-3	TGTGCCAGCAGCCAAGATTGGGGGGGGGGCGTCCGTACGCAGTATTTT	CASSQDWGGGVRTQYF
-	TRBV28	many	TRBJ1-6	TGTGCCAGTAATGCGCGCTCCTATAATTCACCCCTCCACTTT	CASNARSYNSPLHF
-	TRBV20-1	-	TRBJ1-5	TGCAGTGCCCAAGGGAATCAGCCCCAGCATTTT	CSAQGNQPQHF
-	TRBV7-9	many	TRBJ2-3	TGTGCCAGCAGCGCCCAGGATACCACAGATACGCAGTATTTT	CASSAQDTTDTQYF
-	TRBV29-1	many	TRBJ1-1	TGCAGCGTACACCACGACGTGAACACTGAAGCTTTCTTT	CSVHHDVNTEAFF
-	TRBV11-3	many	TRBJ2-3	TGTGCCAGCAGCTCGGGCCTCCTAGATACGCAGTATTTT	CASSSGLLDTQYF
TRBD2	TRBV20-1	-	TRBJ2-7	TGCAGTGCTAGAGATTCCGGTGGTGGGAGTAGCGGGAGGGCCCTCTCCTACGAGCAGTACTTC	CSARDSGGGSSGRALSYEQYF
TRBD2	TRBV9	few	TRBJ2-2	TGTGCCAGCAGCGTAGTAGCGGGGACGAGAAACACCGGGGAGCTGTTTTTT	CASSVVAGTRNTGELFF
-	TRBV4-3	-	TRBJ1-2	TGCGCCAGCAGCTATTCGACAGGAGGGCACTATGGCTACACCTTT	CASSYSTGGHYGYTF
-	TRBV6-5	-	TRBJ1-3	TGTGCCAGCAGTTACACTTTTGGAAACACCATATATTTT	CASSYTFGNTIYF
-	TRBV20-1	-	TRBJ2-7	TGCAGTGCACGGACAGTCCGCTCCTACGAGCAGTACTTC	CSARTVRSYEQYF
-	TRBV20-1	-	TRBJ2-1	TGCAGTGCTAGTTTACAGGTTAGGTTCTTC	CSASLQVRFF
TRBD2	TRBV4-2	-	TRBJ2-7	TGTGCCAGCAGCCAAGAATCCGGACTAGCGGATTACGAGCAGTACTTC	CASSQESGLADYEQYF
TRBD2	TRBV20-1	many	TRBJ2-5	TGCAGTGCTAGGATGGCGGGAGGATTTGGAGAGACCCAGTACTTC	CSARMAGGFGETQYF
-	TRBV20-1	many	TRBJ2-5	TGCAGTGCTAGCCTTAGACAGCAAGAGACCCAGTACTTC	CSASLRQQETQYF